The clone carrying this T cell receptor (beta chain) showed up many times. Its antigen is currently unknown. This entry comes from a study of T cells in Graves' hyperthyroidism and ophthalmopathy. Used for diagnoses were clinical symptoms, serum thyroxine and TRAb, thyroid ultrasound and orbital computed tomography. A roughly 9.1 ml volume of fresh peripheral blood provided the PBMCs. With 1 base removed from V and 2 bases from J, the gap between germline ends came to 8 bases. The CDR3 spans 14 residues. CDR1 SGHAT and CDR2 FQNNGV come from the germline V gene. TCR beta CDR3 region amplification was performed from RNA transcripts. An initial round of RT-PCR targeting the TCR CDR3 relied on the HTBI primer set. Each CDR3 protein is one row after TCRdb ran MiXCR on the multiplex PCR reads. This sample has 350,000 or so distinct CDR3 sequences, with less than 20% found just once. Study observations and caveats: The model's output predicted ophthalmopathy at a median of roughly 6 months prior to onset.

Material: blood. The chain recombines TRBV11-2 with TRBJ1-2; D is unresolved. The receptor's source is a woman in her 40s with Graves' ophthalmopathy. The CDR3 region is CASSLGYSNYGYTF. The CDR3 DNA follows: TGTGCCAGCAGCTTAGGGTACTCGAACTATGGCTACACCTTC. Full variable domain (rest looked up from reference TRBV11-2 and TRBJ1-2): EAGVAQSPRYKIIEKRQSVAFWCNPISGHATLYWYQQILGQGPKLLIQFQNNGVVDDSQLPKDRFSAERLKGVDSTLKIQPAKLEDSAVYLCASSLGYSNYGYTFGSGTRLTVV.